This T cell receptor beta chain was sequenced for a study of early T cells in non-severe SARS-CoV-2 infection. Points from the study as a whole: Using VDJdb, the matching emphasized anti-spike CD8 responses while missing private and CD4 specificities.

To note about this clonotype: Its antigen remains unidentified.

Attached unique molecular identifiers marked individual cDNA molecules. TCRdb analysed the 5' RACE reads with MiXCR anew, one entry per CDR3 protein. This sample carries more than 65,000 distinct CDR3 sequences, 4.6% of them seen once, and the ten largest clones take roughly 3.7%. The V and J ends lost 1 base and 2 bases respectively, with 9 bases between them. From germline, CDR1 is SGDLS and CDR2 YYNGEE. CDR3 length: 15 amino acids. The V gene is TRBV9, the J gene TRBJ2-2; the D gene is possibly TRBD1 (6 bases). The specimen was whole blood, collected at baseline. The sequence came from an adult who was a healthcare worker with PCR-confirmed SARS-CoV-2 infection or an uninfected control (not recorded which). The donor label of this sample is uncertain. DNA of the CDR3: TGTGCCAGCAGCGTACGACAGGACAACACCGGGGAGCTGTTTTTT. Its translation: CASSVRQDNTGELFF.